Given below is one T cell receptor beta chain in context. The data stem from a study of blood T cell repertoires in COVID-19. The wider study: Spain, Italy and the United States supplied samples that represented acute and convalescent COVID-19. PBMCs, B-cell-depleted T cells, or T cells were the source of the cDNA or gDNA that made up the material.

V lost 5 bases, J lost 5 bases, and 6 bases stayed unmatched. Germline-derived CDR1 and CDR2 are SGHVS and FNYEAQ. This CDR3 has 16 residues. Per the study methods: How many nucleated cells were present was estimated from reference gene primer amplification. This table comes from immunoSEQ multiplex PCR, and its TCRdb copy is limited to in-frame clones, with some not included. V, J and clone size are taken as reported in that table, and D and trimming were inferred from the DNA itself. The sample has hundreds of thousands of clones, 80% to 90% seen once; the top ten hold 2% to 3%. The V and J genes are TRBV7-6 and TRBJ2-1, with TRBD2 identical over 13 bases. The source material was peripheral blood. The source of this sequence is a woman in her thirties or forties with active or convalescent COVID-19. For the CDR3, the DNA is TGTGCCAGCAGCCCTCACGGACTAGCGGGAGACAATGAGCAGTTCTTC. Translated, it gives CASSPHGLAGDNEQFF.